The clone carrying this TCR beta chain was seen only a few times. These data belong to a study of shared clonotypes between healthy human individuals. Profiling relied on immunoSEQ multiplex PCR, and the TCRdb table lists in-frame clones only, not all of them. The sample holds about 480,000 clones, about 80% seen once. Trimming stripped 6 bases from V and 4 bases from J, with 22 bases between. The CDR3 sequence is 16 residues long. CDR1 is MGHDK, CDR2 SYGVNS, per germline. Sequenced sample: PBMCs. The sequence was obtained from a woman between 40 and 55 years old in good health. Some clones in this sample may be carry-over from other donors' samples. The chain is built from TRBV25-1 and TRBJ2-7, with D possibly matching TRBD2 (7 bases). The CDR3 loop reads CASSASAGASGYEQYF. As DNA, the CDR3 is TGTGCCAGCAGCGCGTCTGCGGGGGCGTCTGGGTACGAGCAGTACTTC.